This T cell receptor beta chain was profiled in a study of T cell responses to AZD1222 COVID-19 vaccine listed by TCRdb under 2021. Regarding the study in general: TCR sequencing covered 233 trial participants: 207 given two doses of AZD1222 and approximately 26 given two doses of MenACWY control vaccine. Trial participants were enrolled into age subgroups of 18-55, 56-69 and 70-plus years, which contained approximately 150, 28 and 58 TCR-sequenced participants, respectively.

The CDR3 regions of human TCRbeta chains were subjected to immunosequencing. The study's own analysis went as follows. Repertoire TCRs were checked for matches against a reference library of SARS-CoV-2-specific TCRs that had been generated using the MIRA antigen-specificity platform. Breadth meant the fraction of unique TCRs that were SARS-CoV-2-associated, whereas depth meant the fraction of total T cells that were SARS-CoV-2-associated. Using the MIRA data, each spike-specific TCR was assigned both to the spike region to which the TCR was reactive and to a CD4 or CD8 class. Log10-transformed breadth and depth values were compared by one-way ANOVA with Sidak's multiple comparisons tests. In its TCRdb copy, this immuneACCESS table keeps in-frame sequences only and misses some clones. Where compared with another copy, unresolved V genes explain less than half of these, and the others have no known cause. V and J calls and clone size follow that table, whereas D and trimming were derived from the DNA. Recorded for this sample are approximately 75,000 clones; roughly 84% of them occurred a single time. More than 15% of the sample lies in the top ten.

In the case of this clone: What antigen it recognizes has not been identified. No much larger clone exists at a distance of one base, and base qualities are not known.

The time point label here, explained by the study, means: about 28 days (+/-7) after the second vaccine dose. AZD1222 recipients given second doses at about 4 weeks or at about 12 weeks were pooled, since spike-specific TCR depth and breadth were not found to differ between the two schedules. Samples from vaccinated people were obtained from the UK trials COV001 and COV002, which included a single-blind randomized controlled phase 2/3 trial of AZD1222 (ChAdOx1 nCoV-19) in healthy adults. For TCRbeta chain sequencing, PBMC samples were collected from trial participants at day 0 and at day 28 after the second dose. Here is what the overall study found, with its caveats: Conclusions about previously exposed vaccinees are limited, since just a handful of AZD1222 recipients were seropositive for SARS-CoV-2 at baseline. Epitopes outside the regions mutated in the B.1.351 and B.1.1.7 variants were reportedly recognized by nearly half of the unique spike-specific TCRs. Because no samples from the day 14 peak response were available, repertoires could be characterized only after the peak T cell response. Spike-specific TCR breadth and depth rose significantly after two AZD1222 doses compared with day 0 and with MenACWY recipients. In the small 56-69-year group, the increase in depth fell short of significance, most likely because of low power. Participants were mostly white British and included more females than males, and it was suggested by the authors that clonal diversity may have been underestimated. CD4 TCRs associated with the vaccine covered the entire spike protein, and the dominant responses were in regions 160-218 and 743-854.

The CDR3 numbers 13 residues from cysteine through phenylalanine. Only the CDR3 region is kept as DNA, spanning 39 bases read in frame from base 1. Relative to germline, V is 0 bases shorter and J is 3 bases shorter, with 5 bases between their ends. Based on the germline V gene, the CDR1 and CDR2 sequences are KGHSH and LQKENI. This clonotype was obtained from an adult who received the AZD1222 COVID-19 vaccine. Rearrangement joined TRBV18 to TRBJ2-5, with the D gene too uncertain to name. Sample: peripheral blood, taken 28 days after the second AZD1222 dose. The CDR3 loop reads CASSPPSEETQYF. The DNA sequence is given as TGTGCCAGCTCACCACCGTCGGAAGAGACCCAGTACTTC.